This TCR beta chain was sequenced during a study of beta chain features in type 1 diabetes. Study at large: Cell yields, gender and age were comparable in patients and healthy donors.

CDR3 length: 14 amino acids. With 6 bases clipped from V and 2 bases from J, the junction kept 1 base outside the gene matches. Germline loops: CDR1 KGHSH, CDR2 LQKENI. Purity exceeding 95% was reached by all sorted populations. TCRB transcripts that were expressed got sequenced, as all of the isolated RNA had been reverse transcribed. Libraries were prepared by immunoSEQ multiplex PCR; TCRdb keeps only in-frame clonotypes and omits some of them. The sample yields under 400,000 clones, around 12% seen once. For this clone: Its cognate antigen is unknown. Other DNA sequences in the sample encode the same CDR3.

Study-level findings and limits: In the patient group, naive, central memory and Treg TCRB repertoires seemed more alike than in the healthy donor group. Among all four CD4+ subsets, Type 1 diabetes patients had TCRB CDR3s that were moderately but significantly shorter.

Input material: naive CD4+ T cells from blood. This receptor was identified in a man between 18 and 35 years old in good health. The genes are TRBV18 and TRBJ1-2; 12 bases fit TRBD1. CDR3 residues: CASSGTGGNYGYTF. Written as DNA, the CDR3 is TGTGCCAGCTCCGGGACAGGGGGCAACTATGGCTACACCTTC.